Listed here is a single T cell receptor (beta chain). Its specific antigen is unknown. No per-base quality is available; no much larger clone lies one base away. The trial excluded patients who had a history of autoimmune disease or were on systemic immunosuppression. Peripheral blood for TCR sequencing was collected from all dose cohorts at baseline, on cycle 4 day 1, and on cycle 7 day 1. Samples were obtained from an open-label, multicenter, first-in-human phase I dose-escalation trial of ivuxolimab. The trial enrolled adults with locally advanced or metastatic head and neck squamous cell, hepatocellular, melanoma or renal cell carcinoma. Before TCR sequencing, CD4+ T cells and CD8+ T cells were sorted from peripheral blood as separate populations. Genomic DNA was extracted from sorted cells for sequencing of the TCRbeta CDR3 region. The immunoSEQ Assay was used to sequence the TCRbeta CDR3 regions. The source is immuneACCESS, and TCRdb retained only in-frame sequences with V and J called. Part of the clones is not carried over; for the studies checked, unresolved V genes explain less than half of this, and the remainder is unexplained. Present in this sample are almost 50,000 clones, 81% of which were seen just once. The top ten clones comprise approximately 5.8% of the sample.

This sample was included in a study of OX40 agonist ivuxolimab in advanced cancers. For the wider study: Ivuxolimab was an agonistic, fully human IgG2 monoclonal antibody directed against OX40 (CD134), a costimulatory receptor. Of the approximately 54 patients in dose escalation, 19 had hepatocellular carcinoma, about 15 had melanoma, 9 had renal cell carcinoma and 9 had head and neck cancer. The dose-escalation cohort was roughly 80% male with a mean age of about 65 years, ranging from roughly 20 to 80. Patients were allowed to have had prior anti-PD-1, anti-PD-L1 or anti-CTLA-4 therapy, and 40% to 45% of the dose-escalation patients had been treated with checkpoint inhibitors. Intravenous ivuxolimab was administered to patients every 2 weeks at six dose levels: 0.01, 0.1, 0.3, 1.5, 3 and 10 mg/kg. The purpose of peripheral TCRbeta sequencing was to test whether ivuxolimab changed TCR sequence diversity and led to clonal T-cell expansion. The paper reports the monotherapy dose-escalation portion (N of about 54 patients) of the phase I ivuxolimab trial. Partial responses occurred in three dose-escalation patients, of whom one had hepatocellular carcinoma and two had cutaneous melanoma. Summary of the overall study and its limitations: Low levels of normalized T-cell clonal expansion were also seen in some patients who did not respond. In the 0.1-3.0 mg/kg groups, partial responders were among the patients with the lowest normalized peripheral clonal expansion, particularly in CD8+ T cells. Clonal expansion of both CD4+ and CD8+ blood T cells was observed from baseline to week 6 at doses 0.1 to 3.0 mg/kg. After ivuxolimab, more expanded clones were found on average in CD8+ T cells than in CD4+ T cells. Antigen specificity was not determined for the clonally expanded peripheral T cells.

CDR1 and CDR2 are drawn from the germline V gene: MNHNS, SASEGT. V lost 0 bases and J lost 4 bases, and the count of bases not matched to a germline gene is 5. The cysteine opens and the phenylalanine closes a CDR3 of 15 amino acids. CDR3 DNA only is kept here, 45 bases in frame from base 1. The clonotype was recovered from an adult with an advanced solid tumor such as melanoma, head and neck, liver or kidney cancer. Rearrangement joined TRBV6-1 to TRBJ2-7, and TRBD1 matches 8 of the central bases. Material: CD4+ or CD8+ T cells sorted from blood, obtained in a trial of the OX40 agonist ivuxolimab. DNA sequence: TGTGCCAGCAGTGAAGCGTTTAACAGGGGGTACGAGCAGTACTTC. Its protein reads: CASSEAFNRGYEQYF.